One sample yielded the 11 T cell receptor beta chains listed below, sequenced in a study of T cell responses to AZD1222 COVID-19 vaccine. TCRdb's table, derived via immunoSEQ multiplex PCR, lists solely in-frame clones and lacks some. The sample carries some 130,000 clones, approximately 90% recorded once. This specimen consisted of peripheral blood, obtained on day 0 of AZD1222 vaccination. Receptors were obtained from an adult in good health.

This clone was seen only once. This chain connects TRBV29-1 to TRBJ1-2; TRBD1 agrees at 8 bases. The J segment lost 7 bases and the V segment lost 3 bases, leaving 7 bases of the junction unmatched. CDR1 is SQVTM, CDR2 ANQGSEA, per germline. CDR3 length equals 13 residues. CDR3 DNA: TGCAGCGTTGACTCAGGACAGGGAGGTGGCTACACCTTC. This sequence encodes CSVDSGQGGGYTF.

V and J are TRBV2 and TRBJ2-1; possibly TRBD2 for D (6 bases). CDR3 size: 13 residues. Germline CDR1 and CDR2: SNHLY and FYNNEI. V gave up 9 bases and J gave up 7 bases, with 16 bases separating them. The CDR3 spells CASFRDSTNEQFF. The DNA for the CDR3 is TGTGCCAGTTTTCGGGACTCGACTAATGAGCAGTTCTTC.

J is TRBJ2-7 and V is TRBV6-5; D not resolved. V was pared by 10 bases and J by 3 bases, with 13 bases between. CDR1 and CDR2 from the germline V gene are MNHEY and SVGAGI. The CDR3 sequence is 12 residues long. In DNA form, the CDR3 reads TGTGCCACCTGGGCCATAAACTACGAGCAGTACTTC. Translated: CATWAINYEQYF.

This clone was picked up one time. The V call is TRBV28, the J call TRBJ1-4; 8 positions match TRBD1. Germline assignment: CDR1 MDHEN and CDR2 SYDVKM. This CDR3 is 15 amino acids long. V was clipped by 4 bases and J by 4 bases; unmatched bases: 5. CDR3 sequence (DNA): TGTGCCAGCAGTTCCCAGGGGGCGGGTAATGAAAAACTGTTTTTT. It codes for CASSSQGAGNEKLFF.

This clone was detected only once. This chain joins TRBV9 and TRBJ1-3; unclear D gene. This CDR3 is built from 15 residues. V was trimmed by 1 base and J by 0 bases, leaving 8 bases between them. Germline CDR1 is SGDLS and CDR2 is YYNGEE. CDR3 region: CASSVLGSSGNTIYF. The CDR3 DNA reads TGTGCCAGCAGCGTATTAGGTAGCTCTGGAAACACCATATATTTT.

The rearrangement joins TRBV27 to TRBJ1-5; D perhaps matches TRBD1 (5 bases). Looked up from germline, CDR1 is MNHEY and CDR2 is SMNVEV (reference sequence). There are 17 residues in the CDR3. V gave up 0 bases and J gave up 9 bases, with 21 bases separating them. The CDR3 DNA follows: TGTGCCAGCAGTTTATCGATGGGGACGGGTAATTTTTGGCCCCAGCATTTT. Its translation is CASSLSMGTGNFWPQHF.

CDR3 bases: TGTGCCAGCAGCTTAAGGTTTTGGGATACGCAGTATTTT. It codes for CASSLRFWDTQYF. The rearrangement links TRBV7-3 to TRBJ2-3; D is uncertain. Germline CDR1 SGHTA, CDR2 FQGTGA. The V end lost 1 base, the J end lost 6 bases, and 8 bases lay between the germline ends. The CDR3 has 13 amino acids.

The chain combines TRBV15 with TRBJ1-6, with D unresolved. Germline loops: CDR1 LNHNV, CDR2 YYDKDF (reference sequence). CDR3 length equals 13 residues. V was clipped by 1 base and J by 8 bases, with 6 bases between them. CDR3 DNA: TGTGCCACCAGCAGAGTGATCTATTCACCCCTCCACTTT. Encoded protein: CATSRVIYSPLHF.

The rearrangement links TRBV28 to TRBJ1-6; 7 bases map to TRBD1. CDR1 and CDR2 (germline): MDHEN, SYDVKM. J gave up 10 bases and V 8 bases, and 8 bases lay outside the gene matches. The CDR3 contains 13 residues. The CDR3 reads CASLQGRGSPLHF. The CDR3 DNA reads as TGTGCCAGCTTACAGGGGCGAGGATCACCCCTCCACTTT.

This clone has just a few counts. The gene calls are TRBV7-2 and TRBJ1-1; D remains ambiguous. This CDR3 region has 13 residues. Between the trimmed V and J ends, which lost 6 bases and 0 bases, there was a span of 8 bases. CDR1 and CDR2 from the germline V gene are SGHTA and FQGNSA. CDR3 nucleotides: TGTGCCAGCAGGGAGAGAATGAACACTGAAGCTTTCTTT. Its translation: CASRERMNTEAFF.

This chain uses TRBV4-1 with TRBJ2-7; 8 nucleotides match TRBD1. The CDR3 spans 15 residues. Germline V lookup: CDR1 MGHRA, CDR2 YSYEKL. Trimming cost V 7 bases and J 3 bases; bases outside gene matches: 11. The CDR3 sequence is CASTPFGTGVYEQYF. The CDR3, as DNA: TGCGCCAGCACCCCCTTCGGGACAGGAGTCTACGAGCAGTACTTC.